These 21 T cell receptor beta chains came from one sample sequenced in a study of tumor and adjacent non-tumor tissue in lung cancer. Three rounds of nested PCR, following a modified ARM-PCR protocol, produced the TCRbeta library. Via MiXCR, TCRdb re-called the multiplex PCR reads, giving one row per CDR3 protein. Of approximately 100,000 distinct CDR3 sequences listed, 65% were seen once; the top ten hold less than 20%. RNA was extracted from bulk tissue without any cell sorting. Distant lung tissue was collected more than 3 cm away from the tumor edge. The sample comprised distant non-tumor lung tissue. These receptors were collected from a man aged 25 to 40 with non-small cell lung cancer.

Concerning this clonotype: The junction does not match germline at one end; this may be a read error. The chain employs TRBV6-5 and TRBJ1-2; possible D gene TRBD1, 5 bases. From germline, CDR1 is MNHEY and CDR2 SVGAGI. The length of the CDR3 is 16 residues. DNA of the CDR3: TGTGCCAGCAGCTACTCAGCATGGGACTCACCGGGTGGCTACACCTTC. As protein: CASSYSAWDSPGGYTF.

This clonotype was seen repeatedly, ten times or more. The gene calls are TRBV6-5 and TRBJ2-4; 7 positions match TRBD1. Germline values: CDR1 MNHEY, CDR2 SVGAGI. V was clipped by 5 bases and J by 6 bases; unmatched bases: 4. The CDR3 sequence is 13 residues long. CDR3: CASSTGQTNIQYF. The CDR3 nucleotides are TGTGCCAGCAGTACGGGACAGACAAACATTCAGTACTTC.

This chain uses TRBV20-1 with TRBJ2-2; D gene ambiguous. Germline assignment: CDR1 DFQATT and CDR2 SNEGSKA (reference sequence). CDR3 length: 13 residues. Trimming took off 0 bases at V and 7 bases at J, with 9 bases between the two ends. CDR3 region: CSARESSGGELFF. In DNA form, the CDR3 reads TGCAGTGCTAGAGAGAGTTCTGGCGGGGAGCTGTTTTTT.

On this clonotype itself: At one end the junction does not follow the germline gene, possibly because of a read error. J is TRBJ2-1 and V is TRBV11-2, with D uncertain. The CDR3 length is 15 residues. In germline, CDR1 is SGHAT, CDR2 FQNNGV. The CDR3 nucleotides are TGTGCCAGTAGTTTAGAGGCTGGGGAATACAATGAGCAGTTATTC. This codes for CASSLEAGEYNEQLF. The full variable domain, completed using reference TRBV11-2 and TRBJ2-1, is EAGVAQSPRYKIIEKRQSVAFWCNPISGHATLYWYQQILGQGPKLLIQFQNNGVVDDSQLPKDRFSAERLKGVDSTLKIQPAKLEDSAVYLCASSLEAGEYNEQLFGPGTRLTVL.

This clonotype showed up just once. Relative to the germline gene, one junction end is altered; a read error may explain this. V and J are TRBV12-3 or TRBV12-4 and TRBJ2-3; the D is unclear. The CDR3 sequence is 16 residues long. The DNA for the CDR3 is TGTGTCAGCAGTTTCTTCGTAGAGGATAGCACAGATATGCAGTATTTT. Its translation is CVSSFFVEDSTDMQYF.

In regard to this clonotype: Compared with germline, one end of the junction differs, possibly owing to a read error. The chain joins TRBV20-1 to TRBJ2-1; weak D call: TRBD2 (6 bases). Germline CDR1 is DFQATT and CDR2 is SNEGSKA (reference sequence). This CDR3 is 15 amino acids long. The CDR3 DNA sequence: TGCAGTGCCCTGACCGGGGCTAGCGCTCTCCATGAGGAGTTCTTC. The encoded protein is CSALTGASALHEEFF.

This clonotype has ten or more counts. J is TRBJ1-2 and V is TRBV12-3 or TRBV12-4; D remains ambiguous. This CDR3 has 12 amino acids. V lost 3 bases to trimming and J lost 7 bases, with 9 bases between them. CDR3 nucleotide sequence: TGTGCCAGCAGTTTTAGAGGTTCTGGCTACACCTTC. Amino acid sequence: CASSFRGSGYTF.

This clonotype has only one observation. As the CDR3 is not closed by the conserved phenylalanine or tryptophan, this likely results from a read error. The gene calls are TRBV29-1 and TRBJ1-2, with D perhaps TRBD1 (6 bases). Germline V lookup: CDR1 SQVTM, CDR2 ANQGSEA. Between the trimmed V and J ends, which lost 8 bases and 5 bases, there was a span of 18 bases. The CDR3 has 13 amino acids. CDR3: CSTSDSRLYGYTL. CDR3 coding DNA: TGCAGCACCTCGGACAGTCGGCTGTATGGCTACACCCTC.

About this clonotype itself: Since a much larger clone is just one base distant, this may be a read error. V usage is TRBV13 and J usage is TRBJ1-4; D is undetermined. Germline CDR1 reads PRHDT; CDR2 reads FYEKMQ (reference sequence). CDR3 length: 14 amino acids. For the CDR3, the DNA is TGTGACAGCAGCTTAGCCAGGAGTAATGAAAAACTGTTTTTT. Its translation: CDSSLARSNEKLFF.

The V and J genes are TRBV5-4 and TRBJ2-5; D perhaps matches TRBD1 (5 bases). V gave up 2 bases and J gave up 5 bases, with 13 bases separating them. Germline loops: CDR1 SGHNT, CDR2 YYREEE (reference sequence). The CDR3 loop spans 14 amino acids. The CDR3 here is CASSFELAGETQYF. CDR3 bases: TGTGCCAGCAGCTTTGAATTGGCAGGGGAGACCCAGTACTTC.

Turning to this clonotype: An end of the junction does not agree with germline; a read error may underlie this. This chain uses TRBV6-2 or TRBV6-3 with TRBJ2-5; 8 bases line up with TRBD2. Germline values: CDR1 MNHEY, CDR2 SVGEGT. The CDR3 sequence is 15 residues long. The CDR3 here is CASSPRGLASESQYF. In DNA, the CDR3 is TGTGCCAGCAGTCCCCGTGGACTAGCTTCCGAGAGCCAGTACTTC.

This clonotype was observed many times. J is TRBJ2-6 and V is TRBV6-1; unclear D gene. The CDR3 runs 14 residues. Germline V CDR1 and CDR2: MNHNS, SASEGT. Trimming cost V 8 bases and J 2 bases, with 10 bases left between them. CDR3 sequence reads: CASARTTGANVLTF. As DNA, the CDR3 is TGTGCCAGCGCGAGAACTACTGGGGCCAACGTCCTGACTTTC.

On this clonotype itself: A much larger clone differs from this one at a single base, so this may be a read error. This chain links TRBV20-1 with TRBJ1-2; 8 nucleotides agree with TRBD1. With V trimmed by 5 bases and J by 5 bases, 7 bases remained unmatched. CDR1 is DFQATT and CDR2 is SNEGSKA in the germline V gene (reference sequence). The CDR3 loop spans 13 amino acids. The CDR3 spells CSAPENRGYGYTF. DNA of the CDR3: TGCAGTGCTCCCGAGAACAGGGGGTATGGCTACACCTTC.

On this clonotype: Germline and junction disagree at one end, which may indicate a read error. The chain couples TRBV29-1 to TRBJ2-1; TRBD1 or TRBD2 may be the D gene (5 bases each). CDR3 length: 12 amino acids. The germline V gene encodes CDR1 SQVTM and CDR2 ANQGSEA. In nucleotides, the CDR3 is TGCAGCGTTCGGGACGGATATAATGATCAGTTCTTC. It encodes CSVRDGYNDQFF.

This clonotype was seen only a few times. V gene TRBV5-1 combines with J gene TRBJ2-7, with a tentative D call TRBD1 (6 bases). Between the trimmed V and J ends, which lost 2 bases and 4 bases, there was a span of 7 bases. Germline V gene data show CDR1 as SGHRS and CDR2 as YFSETQ. This CDR3 is built from 12 residues. In DNA form, the CDR3 reads TGCGCCAGCAGCTTCGACAGGTACGAGCAGTACTTC. Translated: CASSFDRYEQYF.

On this clonotype: Mismatch with germline at one junction end may stem from a read error. This sequence joins TRBV11-2 and TRBJ2-7; D gene uncertain. Germline V gene sequence: CDR1 SGHAT, CDR2 FQNNGV. The CDR3 is 15 amino acids. CDR3 in DNA: TGTGCCAGCAGCTCATATCATCTGATAGGGCTGTCCGCCTCCTTC. Translated, it gives CASSSYHLIGLSASF.

CDR3 in amino acids: CASSIEANTEAFF. CDR3 in DNA: TGTGCCAGCAGTATAGAGGCGAACACTGAAGCTTTCTTT. V is TRBV11-3 and J is TRBJ1-1, with unresolved D. This CDR3 region has 13 residues. V was cut by 6 bases and J by 1 base, with 9 bases left in between. CDR1 is SGHNT, CDR2 YENEEA, per germline.

This clonotype was seen a handful of times. This could be a read error, since a much larger clone is one nucleotide away. The rearrangement uses TRBV4-2 and TRBJ2-7; D is undetermined. The germline V and J ends were trimmed by 0 bases and 0 bases, with 15 bases remaining between them. Per germline, CDR1 LGHNA and CDR2 YNFKEQ. CDR3 length: 17 residues. The CDR3 DNA reads TGTGCCAGCAGCCAAGATCTTAGAGGTTCTACCTCCTACGAGCAGTACTTC. Amino acid sequence: CASSQDLRGSTSYEQYF.

The chain carries TRBV20-1 and TRBJ2-1, with 7 bases aligning to TRBD2. Germline values: CDR1 DFQATT, CDR2 SNEGSKA (reference sequence). Germline trimming cut 0 bases from V and 8 bases from J; bases unmatched to any gene: 13. The CDR3 has 16 amino acids. The CDR3 DNA sequence: TGCAGTGCTAGAGATAGTACCGGCGGGGGTTACGATGAGCAGTTCTTC. It specifies CSARDSTGGGYDEQFF.

About this clonotype itself: With a much larger clone just one base away, this may be a read error. The J gene is TRBJ2-2, the V gene TRBV6-4; D is unclear. This CDR3 is 13 amino acids long. Per the germline V gene, CDR1 is MRHNA and CDR2 is SNTAGT. The CDR3 region has the DNA TGTGCCAGCAATGACTCTAGCACCGGGGAGCTGTTTTTT. Amino acids: CASNDSSTGELFF.

Concerning this clonotype: One junction end does not reproduce the germline sequence, and a read error may be involved. This chain links TRBV10-2 with TRBJ1-6; possible D gene TRBD1, 5 bases. Germline V CDR1 and CDR2: WSHSY, SAAADI. The CDR3 runs to 13 residues. Here the CDR3 DNA reads TGCGCCAACAGTGAGCAGGGAGATTCACCCCTCCACTTT. The encoded protein is CANSEQGDSPLHF.